One and the same sample provided the 21 T cell receptor beta chains below, sequenced in a study of response to subunit inactivated influenza vaccine (dated 2018 in TCRdb). Library preparation was by RT-PCR. This sample was sequenced with an Illumina HiSeq 2500. TCRdb took the public reads, trimmed them with fastp at Q25, ran MiXCR for clone calling and kept in-frame beta chains. Entries are consolidated by CDR3 protein sequence, retaining the most common genes and DNA. In this sample the table shows roughly 780,000 distinct CDR3 sequences, 15% to 20% of which occur a single time. The top ten hold around 9.9% of the sample. Sample: PBMCs from blood, taken 5 days after vaccination. The receptors were gathered from a man in his fifties or sixties who received an inactivated influenza vaccine. Donor details come from another sample of the same person, matched by shared clones.

This clonotype was seen a handful of times. V gene TRBV29-1 combines with J gene TRBJ2-6; no definite D call. V was clipped by 6 bases and J by 1 base, with 13 bases between them. This CDR3 spans 15 amino acids. The germline CDR1 and CDR2 sequences are SQVTM and ANQGSEA. The CDR3 nucleotides read TGCAGCGTAGGACCAGCCCAATCTGGGGCCAACGTCCTGACTTTC. This codes for CSVGPAQSGANVLTF.

In this sample, this clonotype turned up a few times. V is TRBV6-5 and J is TRBJ1-2; weak D call: TRBD1 (6 bases). V lost 0 bases and J 7 bases, leaving 12 bases between the germline ends. Germline-derived CDR1 and CDR2 are MNHEY and SVGAGI. The CDR3 length is 14 residues. The CDR3 is CASSYSNGRGGYTF. The DNA for the CDR3 is TGTGCCAGCAGTTACTCGAATGGCAGGGGTGGCTACACCTTC.

The chain combines TRBV7-9 with TRBJ1-1, with 9 bases fitting TRBD1. The CDR3 covers 15 residues. Losses at the gene ends were 3 bases for V and 7 bases for J; bases not matched to a gene: 9. CDR1 and CDR2 (germline): SEHNR, FQNEAQ (reference sequence). The CDR3 protein is CASSFETGGSSEAFF. The CDR3 DNA follows: TGTGCCAGCAGCTTTGAGACAGGGGGTTCGAGTGAAGCTTTCTTT.

This chain links TRBV24-1 with TRBJ2-2, with TRBD2 as a possible D gene (5 bases). CDR3 length: 14 amino acids. Germline loops: CDR1 KGHDR, CDR2 SFDVKD. The germline V and J ends were trimmed by 4 bases and 5 bases, with 10 bases remaining between them. CDR3 sequence reads: CATSDRDWTGELFF. The CDR3 nucleotides are TGTGCCACCAGTGACCGGGATTGGACCGGGGAGCTGTTTTTT.

This clonotype was observed at least ten times. V and J are TRBV12-3 or TRBV12-4 and TRBJ2-2; D is perhaps TRBD1 (5 bases). V was cut by 3 bases and J by 8 bases, with 7 bases left in between. This CDR3 is built from 12 residues. CDR3 residues: CASSFRGGELFF. CDR3 sequence (DNA): TGTGCCAGCAGTTTTAGGGGAGGGGAGCTGTTTTTT.

This chain connects TRBV12-3 or TRBV12-4 to TRBJ2-1, with no clear D. V was clipped by 6 bases and J by 0 bases, with 12 bases between them. CDR3 length: 15 residues. This CDR3 is CASRYAWGSYNEQFF. The DNA of the CDR3 is TGTGCCAGCAGATACGCTTGGGGCTCCTACAATGAGCAGTTCTTC.

The chain joins TRBV29-1 to TRBJ2-2; D is possibly TRBD1 (5 bases). There are 15 residues in the CDR3. V was cut by 2 bases and J by 3 bases, with 13 bases left in between. CDR1 is SQVTM, CDR2 ANQGSEA, per germline. The DNA of the CDR3 is TGCAGCGTTGAATTGGCTACAGGTCACACCGGGGAGCTGTTTTTT. The encoded protein is CSVELATGHTGELFF.

This clonotype was seen a few times. The chain employs TRBV20-1 and TRBJ2-7; 7 nucleotides align to TRBD2. After removal of 3 bases from V and 4 bases from J, the junction contained 9 bases not matched to a gene. This CDR3 has 14 residues. Germline V lookup: CDR1 DFQATT, CDR2 SNEGSKA (reference sequence). CDR3 coding DNA: TGCAGTGCTAGGAGGCTAGCGGAGATTTACGAGCAGTACTTC. As protein: CSARRLAEIYEQYF.

This clonotype occurred many times. The rearrangement joins TRBV12-3 or TRBV12-4 to TRBJ2-2; D is perhaps TRBD1 (5 bases). The CDR3 length is 12 residues. V lost 2 bases, J lost 7 bases, and 5 bases lay in between. CDR3 bases: TGTGCCAGCAGTTTAACAGGCGGGGAGCTGTTTTTT. This gives the protein CASSLTGGELFF.

This clonotype was detected only a few times. The genes are TRBV10-3 and TRBJ1-5, with a tentative D call TRBD1 (6 bases). The ends were cut back, 6 bases at V and 4 bases at J, with 13 bases in the middle. The CDR3 consists of 14 residues. Germline V CDR1 and CDR2: ENHRY, SYGVKD. The CDR3 sequence is CAIRQGFGNQPQHF. The CDR3, as DNA: TGTGCCATCAGACAGGGATTTGGAAATCAGCCCCAGCATTTT.

This clonotype turned up a few times. This chain connects TRBV7-2 to TRBJ2-7; 8 bases align to TRBD2. Germline CDR1 is SGHTA and CDR2 is FQGNSA. The CDR3 sequence is 15 residues long. Unmatched junction bases numbered 9, after V lost 6 bases and J lost 2 bases. The DNA for the CDR3 is TGTGCCAGCAGATTCACGTCGGGGGGGCCCTACGAGCAGTACTTC. Translation: CASRFTSGGPYEQYF.

This clonotype came up a few times. The genes are TRBV4-3 and TRBJ1-1, with D possibly matching TRBD1 (6 bases). V lost 1 base to trimming and J lost 1 base, with 10 bases between them. The CDR3 extends over 15 amino acids. Per the germline V gene, CDR1 is LGHNA and CDR2 is YSLEER. CDR3 nucleotide sequence: TGCGCCAGCAGCCAAGTGTCGGGGGCGAACACTGAAGCTTTCTTT. Translated: CASSQVSGANTEAFF.

The gene calls are TRBV29-1 and TRBJ1-2; no definite D call. The germline V gene has CDR1 SQVTM and CDR2 ANQGSEA. The CDR3 length is 16 residues. V lost 1 base and J lost 3, with 18 bases in between. In DNA, the CDR3 is TGCAGCGTTGAAGGTCCCGACTCTAGGCATCACTATGGCTACACCTTC. Amino acids: CSVEGPDSRHHYGYTF.

V usage is TRBV5-4 and J usage is TRBJ1-4; D unclear. Trimming pared 0 bases from V and 0 bases from J, leaving 9 bases between. This CDR3 is built from 16 residues. Germline V CDR1 and CDR2: SGHNT, YYREEE (reference sequence). CDR3 DNA sequence: TGTGCCAGCAGCTTGGGGTCTAGTACAACTAATGAAAAACTGTTTTTT. It yields the protein CASSLGSSTTNEKLFF. Full variable domain (rest looked up from reference TRBV5-4 and TRBJ1-4): ETGVTQSPTHLIKTRGQQVTLRCSSQSGHNTVSWYQQALGQGPQFIFQYYREEENGRGNFPPRFSGLQFPNYSSELNVNALELDDSALYLCASSLGSSTTNEKLFFGSGTQLSVL.

The J gene is TRBJ2-5, the V gene TRBV10-2; 9 bases fit TRBD2. This CDR3 comprises 15 residues. Germline trimming cut 2 bases from V and 5 bases from J; bases unmatched to any gene: 6. Germline CDR1 WSHSY, CDR2 SAAADI. DNA of the CDR3: TGCGCCAGCAGTGAGCTTAGCGGGAGAATCGAGACCCAGTACTTC. The encoded protein is CASSELSGRIETQYF.

V usage is TRBV9 and J usage is TRBJ2-1; TRBD2 matches at 7 bases. CDR3 length equals 17 residues. The germline V gene has CDR1 SGDLS and CDR2 YYNGEE. The V segment lost 0 bases and the J segment 4 bases; nucleotides outside the gene matches: 10. The DNA of the CDR3 is TGTGCCAGCAGCGTAGCGGGACTACCCGTACGGTACAATGAGCAGTTCTTC. Encoded protein: CASSVAGLPVRYNEQFF.

The chain links TRBV10-2 to TRBJ1-5; no reliable D call. Per the germline V gene, CDR1 is WSHSY and CDR2 is SAAADI. Deletions cut 2 bases from V and 10 bases from J, with 9 bases between. This CDR3 has 12 residues. The CDR3 spells CASSENRGPQHF. The CDR3 DNA follows: TGCGCCAGCAGTGAGAACCGGGGACCCCAGCATTTT.

This chain uses TRBV24-1 with TRBJ2-5; 12 bases agree with TRBD1. V trimming: 3 bases; J trimming: 5 bases; junction bases outside the gene matches: 9. CDR3 length: 17 residues. The germline gives CDR1 KGHDR, CDR2 SFDVKD. The CDR3 spells CATSDLGTGGAKETQYF. CDR3 nucleotide sequence: TGTGCCACCAGTGATCTTGGGACAGGGGGCGCGAAGGAGACCCAGTACTTC.

This clonotype has just a few counts. The chain couples TRBV7-8 to TRBJ2-1; D ambiguous. The germline V gene has CDR1 SGHVS and CDR2 FQNEAQ. This CDR3 has 13 amino acids. V gave up 5 bases and J gave up 13 bases, with 18 bases separating them. The CDR3 nucleotides read TGTGCCAGCAGCCAAGAGTGGGGATGGGAACAGTTCTTC. Its protein is CASSQEWGWEQFF.

This clonotype has more than one count but fewer than ten. The V gene is TRBV5-1, the J gene TRBJ2-3, with 13 bases identical to TRBD2. The CDR3 loop spans 16 amino acids. Trimming cost V 3 bases and J 5 bases; bases outside gene matches: 6. Germline CDR1 is SGHRS and CDR2 is YFSETQ. CDR3 sequence reads: CASSSGTSGIGDTQYF. DNA of the CDR3: TGCGCCAGCAGCTCCGGGACTAGCGGGATTGGAGATACGCAGTATTTT.

This chain links TRBV12-3 or TRBV12-4 with TRBJ1-2; D is unclear. The V end lost 7 bases, the J end lost 6 bases, and 15 bases lay between the germline ends. The CDR3 loop spans 13 amino acids. The chain's CDR3 is CASTYADFDGYTF. CDR3 coding DNA: TGTGCCAGCACCTACGCGGACTTCGATGGCTACACCTTC.